The source of this T cell receptor (beta chain) is a study of coeliac disease. The wider study: High-resolution HLA typing was lacking; TRBV7-2 bias was queried instead. Study-wide points: Few TRB amino acid sequences were shared between samples; most were unique. Published gliadin-specific TRB sequences appeared in about 45% of the 18 coeliac samples, 1 of 6 controls.

Cells were frozen in aliquots of about 500,000, and one aliquot per fraction was sequenced. Concerning this clone: The antigen is undetermined.

The repertoire was sequenced with immunoSEQ multiplex PCR; TCRdb's copy has only in-frame clones and lacks some. In the table there are approximately 2,500 clones, 66% of which are singletons. Germline lookup yields CDR1 MGHRA and CDR2 YSYEKL. V was shortened by 4 bases and J by 0 bases, with 15 bases between the two germline ends. This CDR3 has 16 residues. This TCR was recovered from a woman aged 70-85 years with celiac disease on a gluten-free diet. The sample taken for sequencing was lamina propria lymphocytes from the gut. The genes are TRBV4-1 and TRBJ1-1, with D perhaps TRBD1 (5 bases). The CDR3 region is CASSPVSDSMNTEAFF. The CDR3 coding sequence is TGCGCCAGCAGCCCCGTATCAGACAGCATGAACACTGAAGCTTTCTTT.